Each of the 5 T cell receptor beta chains below was sequenced from the same sample in a study of blood T cell repertoires in COVID-19. The method was immunoSEQ multiplex PCR; TCRdb's version includes in-frame clones alone and lacks a portion of them. This table holds 200,000 to 250,000 clones, roughly four fifths found once. Sequencing was performed on peripheral blood. Every receptor here comes from a man aged 80 or over with acute or convalescent COVID-19.

This chain uses TRBV4-1 with TRBJ1-5; 9 bases line up with TRBD1. Germline loops: CDR1 MGHRA, CDR2 YSYEKL. J was trimmed by 0 bases and V by 4 bases; bases with no gene match: 7. The CDR3 contains 17 residues. This chain's CDR3 is CASSPRDREYSNQPQHF. The DNA for the CDR3 is TGCGCCAGCAGCCCCCGGGACAGGGAATATAGCAATCAGCCCCAGCATTTT.

This chain uses TRBV5-1 with TRBJ1-3, with 8 bases fitting TRBD1. The CDR3 runs 16 residues. Germline V gene lookup returns CDR1 SGHRS and CDR2 YFSETQ. Trimming removed 3 bases from V and 10 bases from J; junction bases left unmatched: 15. In nucleotides, the CDR3 is TGCGCCAGCAGCTACGGACAGGGATATGGCTCGGGGACCATATATTTT. It translates to CASSYGQGYGSGTIYF.

The rearrangement links TRBV3-1 (or the pseudogene TRBV3-2) to TRBJ2-5; perhaps TRBD2 as D (5 bases). V was clipped by 4 bases and J by 5 bases, with 17 bases between them. Germline loops: CDR1 LGHDT, CDR2 YNNKEL (reference sequence). The CDR3 sequence is 15 residues long. CDR3 region: CASSRGREFLETQYF. CDR3 DNA: TGTGCCAGCAGCCGAGGAAGGGAGTTCTTGGAGACCCAGTACTTC.

V and J are TRBV6-6 and TRBJ1-2, with a possible D match to TRBD1 (6 bases). There are 16 residues in the CDR3. V was cut by 2 bases and J by 4 bases, with 17 bases left in between. Per the germline V gene, CDR1 is MNHNY and CDR2 is SVGAGI (reference sequence). CDR3: CASSYLDSRGPYGYTF. For the CDR3, the DNA is TGTGCCAGCAGTTACCTGGACAGTAGGGGACCCTATGGCTACACCTTC.

The CDR3 DNA sequence: TGTGCCAGCAGTTTAATTAGCGGGGGGGTAGCCAAAAACATTCAGTACTTC. It encodes CASSLISGGVAKNIQYF. The genes are TRBV28 and TRBJ2-4; 11 nucleotides agree with TRBD2. With 2 bases clipped from V and 0 bases from J, the junction kept 3 bases outside the gene matches. Germline V gene sequence: CDR1 MDHEN, CDR2 SYDVKM. The CDR3 runs 17 residues.